The sample holds a few counts of the clone carrying this T cell receptor (beta chain). This sample stems from a study of T cells in Graves' hyperthyroidism and ophthalmopathy. TCR beta CDR3 regions were amplified from RNA. The primer set for the first-round RT-PCR of the TCR CDR3 was HTBI. One entry per CDR3 protein results from TCRdb running MiXCR on the multiplex PCR reads. The sample holds about 290,000 distinct CDR3 sequences, 12% to 15% seen once. V was clipped by 7 bases and J by 3 bases, with 15 bases between them. The length of the CDR3 is 15 residues. Germline CDR1 reads SGHAT; CDR2 reads FQNNGV.

The chain employs TRBV11-2 and TRBJ1-4; D remains unclear. The receptor comes from a woman aged 40 to 50 with Graves' hyperthyroidism. The sample was blood. The CDR3 reads CASTPTAMANEKLFF. For the CDR3, the DNA is TGTGCCAGCACCCCGACGGCAATGGCTAATGAAAAACTGTTTTTT.